Below are 24 T cell receptor beta chains sequenced from a single sample in a study of T cell repertoires in cytomegalovirus infection. Each CDR3 protein gets one entry after TCRdb re-called the reads with MiXCR. This sample has nearly 700,000 distinct CDR3 sequences, with around 31% found just once. Antigens for these TCRs are unknown. The source material was cultured PBMCs, sampled from culture after CMV antigen stimulation. Receptors originate from a human donor in good health (CMV status not recorded). Some clones in this sample may be carry-over from other donors' samples.

This clonotype was seen only a few times. J is TRBJ1-1 and V is TRBV20-1; no reliable D call. Germline CDR1 is DFQATT and CDR2 is SNEGSKA (reference sequence). The CDR3 is 14 residues long. Trimming pared 3 bases from V and 3 bases from J, leaving 14 bases between. The CDR3 coding sequence is TGCAGTGCTAGGCCGTGGGAGACGGACACTGAAGCTTTCTTT. Residues: CSARPWETDTEAFF.

Concerning this clonotype: A clone one base away is much larger, so this may be a read error. V usage is TRBV6-2 or TRBV6-3 and J usage is TRBJ1-1; a possible D gene is TRBD1 (5 bases). Germline V gene lookup returns CDR1 MNHEY and CDR2 SVGEGT. Trimming cost V 2 bases and J 5 bases, with 18 bases left between them. The CDR3 loop spans 16 amino acids. CDR3 loop: CASSYSPGSGTTEAFF. CDR3 DNA: TGTGCCAGCAGTTACAGTCCCGGGTCAGGGACGACTGAAGCTTTCTTT.

V and J are TRBV7-8 and TRBJ1-1; D unresolved. The CDR3 is made up of 12 amino acids. V was pared by 1 base and J by 8 bases, with 8 bases between. Germline V gene lookup returns CDR1 SGHVS and CDR2 FQNEAQ. CDR3 in DNA: TGTGCCAGCAGCTTAGAAGCAGCCGAAGCTTTCTTT. Translated, it gives CASSLEAAEAFF.

The sample holds a few counts of this clonotype. The chain recombines TRBV27 with TRBJ2-7; 10 nucleotides agree with TRBD1. Trimming cost V 6 bases and J 3 bases; bases outside gene matches: 8. Germline V lookup: CDR1 MNHEY, CDR2 SMNVEV (reference sequence). This CDR3 has 15 amino acids. DNA of the CDR3: TGTGCCAGCAGCCGTGGACAGGGGGAGGGCTACGAGCAGTACTTC. Translating it yields CASSRGQGEGYEQYF.

The chain links TRBV6-2 or TRBV6-3 to TRBJ1-1, with D possibly being TRBD1 (5 bases). CDR1 MNHEY and CDR2 SVGEGT come from the germline V gene. The length of the CDR3 is 18 residues. V was clipped by 6 bases and J by 4 bases, with 27 bases between them. In DNA, the CDR3 is TGTGCCAGCAGAACCTACGGGACTCCCGGCGGTCTTGGCACTGAAGCTTTCTTT. Translation gives CASRTYGTPGGLGTEAFF.

The chain has TRBV4-2 and TRBJ1-1; no reliable D call. The CDR3 loop spans 15 amino acids. Deletions cut 1 base from V and 1 base from J, with 10 bases between. CDR1 is LGHNA, CDR2 YNFKEQ, per germline. DNA of the CDR3: TGTGCCAGCAGCCAAGTTCGACGGGAGAACACTGAAGCTTTCTTT. It encodes CASSQVRRENTEAFF.

At least ten counts were recorded for this clonotype. This sequence joins TRBV7-8 and TRBJ1-2; 11 bases are a match to TRBD1. Germline loops: CDR1 SGHVS, CDR2 FQNEAQ. The CDR3 totals 19 residues. Losses at the gene ends were 1 base for V and 2 bases for J; bases not matched to a gene: 12. The CDR3 spells CASSLDLRDRGFRNYGYTF. As DNA, the CDR3 is TGTGCCAGCAGCTTAGATTTACGGGACAGGGGGTTTAGGAACTATGGCTACACCTTC. Variable domain in full (rest from reference TRBV7-8 and TRBJ1-2): GAGVSQSPRYKVAKRGQDVALRCDPISGHVSLFWYQQALGQGPEFLTYFQNEAQLDKSGLPSDRFFAERPEGSVSTLKIQRTQQEDSAVYLCASSLDLRDRGFRNYGYTFGSGTRLTVV.

This clonotype was counted a single time. The V and J genes are TRBV10-3 and TRBJ1-2, with 7 bases that match TRBD1. Germline values: CDR1 ENHRY, CDR2 SYGVKD. J gave up 5 bases and V 0 bases, and 3 bases lay outside the gene matches. This CDR3 has 14 residues. In DNA, the CDR3 is TGTGCCATCAGTGAGTCCCGGGACAGTTATGGCTACACCTTC. Translating gives CAISESRDSYGYTF.

The chain links TRBV5-1 to TRBJ2-3; D unclear. CDR3 length: 15 residues. CDR1 is SGHRS, CDR2 YFSETQ, per germline. Trimming cost V 1 base and J 1 base, with 10 bases left between them. CDR3 nucleotides: TGCGCCAGCAGCTTGATAGCCTTGGGCACAGATACGCAGTATTTT. As protein: CASSLIALGTDTQYF.

This clonotype has ten or more counts. The chain carries TRBV7-8 and TRBJ1-4; D not certain. The CDR3 runs to 14 residues. CDR1 is SGHVS, CDR2 FQNEAQ, per germline. The V gene lost 6 bases and the J gene lost 6 bases, with 14 bases spanning the gap. CDR3 in amino acids: CASRIGRFDEKLFF. Written as DNA, the CDR3 is TGTGCCAGCAGAATAGGGCGGTTTGATGAAAAACTGTTTTTT.

This clonotype was counted at least ten times. V usage is TRBV7-2 and J usage is TRBJ2-1; 7 nucleotides line up with TRBD2. Germline trimming cut 4 bases from V and 10 bases from J; bases unmatched to any gene: 16. The CDR3 totals 16 residues. Germline values: CDR1 SGHTA, CDR2 FQGNSA. CDR3 sequence reads: CASSWLGGTTVGEQFF. CDR3 nucleotides: TGTGCCAGCAGCTGGCTGGGCGGGACTACCGTAGGCGAGCAGTTCTTC. Supplemented by reference TRBV7-2 and TRBJ2-1, the full variable domain reads GAGVSQSPSNKVTEKGKDVELRCDPISGHTALYWYRQSLGQGLEFLIYFQGNSAPDKSGLPSDRFSAERTGGSVSTLTIQRTQQEDSAVYLCASSWLGGTTVGEQFFGPGTRLTVL.

This clonotype was seen only a few times. The chain joins TRBV6-5 to TRBJ2-6, with TRBD2 as a possible D gene (6 bases). Germline V gene sequence: CDR1 MNHEY, CDR2 SVGAGI. Trimming removed 5 bases from V and 2 bases from J, with 13 bases in between. The CDR3 has 16 amino acids. The CDR3 DNA is TGTGCCAGCAGTCGGGACTCTCCGGCTGGGGCCAACGTCCTGACTTTC. It codes for CASSRDSPAGANVLTF.

The chain has TRBV7-2 and TRBJ2-1; TRBD2 agrees at 16 bases. This CDR3 contains 16 residues. The J segment lost 10 bases and the V segment lost 5 bases, leaving 8 bases of the junction unmatched. Germline loops: CDR1 SGHTA, CDR2 FQGNSA. The CDR3 protein is CASSPRGLAGGLEQFF. In DNA form, the CDR3 reads TGTGCCAGCAGCCCGAGGGGACTAGCGGGAGGGCTCGAGCAGTTCTTC.

This clonotype was seen a few times. The rearrangement links TRBV7-6 to TRBJ2-1; D call uncertain. Trimming shortened V by 4 bases and J by 8 bases, and 18 bases separated the two germline ends. The CDR3 loop spans 15 amino acids. CDR1 SGHVS and CDR2 FNYEAQ come from the germline V gene. For the CDR3, the DNA is TGTGCCAGCAGCTCATCCCCCGTGACCGAGGATGAGCAGTTCTTC. Translated: CASSSSPVTEDEQFF.

This chain links TRBV7-6 with TRBJ1-1; 8 bases are a match to TRBD1. The CDR3 is 14 amino acids. Per germline, CDR1 SGHVS and CDR2 FNYEAQ. V was pared by 5 bases and J by 6 bases, with 8 bases of the junction left unmatched. CDR3 sequence (DNA): TGTGCCAGCAGCGGACAAGACAGGGGCGCTGAAGCTTTCTTT. Translation: CASSGQDRGAEAFF.

This clonotype was counted between two and nine times. The V call is TRBV2, the J call TRBJ1-5, with 8 bases aligning to TRBD1. V gave up 3 bases and J gave up 10 bases; unmatched junction bases: 8. Looked up from germline, CDR1 is SNHLY and CDR2 is FYNNEI. The CDR3 extends over 14 amino acids. The CDR3 spells CASSELQGAGPQHF. DNA of the CDR3: TGTGCCAGCAGTGAGTTGCAGGGGGCAGGTCCCCAGCATTTT. The whole variable domain, remainder taken from reference TRBV2 and TRBJ1-5, is EPEVTQTPSHQVTQMGQEVILRCVPISNHLYFYWYRQILGQKVEFLVSFYNNEISEKSEIFDDQFSVERPDGSNFTLKIRSTKLEDSAMYFCASSELQGAGPQHFGDGTRLSIL.

The rearrangement links TRBV15 to TRBJ2-1; TRBD1 matches 9 bases. The CDR3 is 14 amino acids. Germline CDR1 is LNHNV and CDR2 is YYDKDF (reference sequence). The V gene end was trimmed by 4 bases and the J gene end by 8 bases; junction bases not matched to a gene: 6. The CDR3 sequence: CATSTDRGSHEQFF. CDR3 DNA: TGTGCCACCAGCACAGACAGGGGGAGCCATGAGCAGTTCTTC.

This clonotype came up many times. The chain is built from TRBV7-2 and TRBJ2-7; D is unresolved. Deletions cut 3 bases from V and 7 bases from J, with 13 bases between. This CDR3 region has 13 residues. Germline V gene lookup returns CDR1 SGHTA and CDR2 FQGNSA. CDR3 DNA sequence: TGTGCCAGCAGCTTCGCTGGATTGCGGGAGCAGTACTTC. This translates into CASSFAGLREQYF.

A few counts support this clonotype. V usage is TRBV25-1 and J usage is TRBJ2-7, with 7 bases matching TRBD2. The V gene's germline CDR1 is MGHDK and CDR2 SYGVNS. The CDR3 is 16 amino acids. The junction had 8 bases not matched to a gene; V was cut back by 0 bases and J by 3 bases. The CDR3 sequence: CASSEYEGRGNYEQYF. CDR3 nucleotides: TGTGCCAGCAGTGAATACGAGGGGAGGGGTAACTACGAGCAGTACTTC.

The V call is TRBV12-3 or TRBV12-4, the J call TRBJ2-1; the D is unclear. This CDR3 has 12 amino acids. Trimming pared 7 bases from V and 10 bases from J, leaving 14 bases between. As DNA, the CDR3 is TGTGCCAGCACCCTGGGCATCGGGGAGCAGTTCTTC. Its protein is CASTLGIGEQFF.

The rearrangement links TRBV15 to TRBJ1-5, with D tentatively TRBD1 (5 bases). Germline CDR1 reads LNHNV; CDR2 reads YYDKDF (reference sequence). Trimming took 0 bases from V and 6 from J, leaving 9 bases between them. The CDR3 covers 14 residues. The DNA for the CDR3 is TGTGCCACCAGCAGAGACCCGGGGCGTCAGCCCCAGCATTTT. Translation gives CATSRDPGRQPQHF.

This clonotype was seen a handful of times. V gene TRBV2 combines with J gene TRBJ2-6, with TRBD2 matching over 7 bases. The germline gives CDR1 SNHLY, CDR2 FYNNEI. The J segment lost 1 base and the V segment lost 6 bases, leaving 3 bases of the junction unmatched. The CDR3 runs 15 residues. CDR3 sequence: CASSREVSGANVLTF. CDR3 bases: TGTGCCAGCAGCCGGGAGGTTTCTGGGGCCAACGTCCTGACTTTC.

This clonotype appeared many times. V is TRBV5-4 and J is TRBJ2-7, with TRBD2 matching over 13 bases. The V segment lost 5 bases and the J segment 5 bases; nucleotides outside the gene matches: 10. The germline V gene encodes CDR1 SGHNT and CDR2 YYREEE (reference sequence). The CDR3 is 16 residues long. In nucleotides, the CDR3 is TGTGCCAGCAGGAACCGACTAGCGGGGGGCCAGGACGAGCAGTACTTC. Its translation: CASRNRLAGGQDEQYF.

This clonotype was counted at least ten times. The chain uses TRBV7-2 and TRBJ2-5, with D possibly TRBD2 on 5 matching bases. Trimming stripped 4 bases from V and 2 bases from J, with 5 bases between. Per the germline V gene, CDR1 is SGHTA and CDR2 is FQGNSA. The CDR3 loop spans 12 amino acids. DNA of the CDR3: TGTGCCAGCAGCTGGAGGCAAGAGACCCAGTACTTC. Its translation: CASSWRQETQYF.